This entry describes one T cell receptor (beta chain). V shed 0 bases and J 6 bases; nucleotides not matched to a gene: 15. CDR1 LGHDT and CDR2 YNNKEL come from the germline V gene (reference sequence). The CDR3 length is 19 residues. This entry comes from a study of blood T cell repertoires in COVID-19. The wider study: There were acute and convalescent COVID-19 samples, and they came from the United States, Italy and Spain.

Only in-frame clones appear in the TCRdb table, and some are missing; sequencing was by immunoSEQ multiplex PCR. Here the sample spans roughly 140,000 clones, 84% being singletons. The chain links TRBV3-1 (or the pseudogene TRBV3-2) to TRBJ2-5, with TRBD2 matching over 11 bases. This clonotype was sampled from a woman at least 80 years old in a cohort sampled during active or convalescent COVID-19. Specimen: peripheral blood. The CDR3 loop reads CASSQEGRLAGPQGQTQYF. The CDR3 DNA is TGTGCCAGCAGCCAAGAGGGCCGACTAGCGGGGCCACAAGGGCAGACCCAGTACTTC.